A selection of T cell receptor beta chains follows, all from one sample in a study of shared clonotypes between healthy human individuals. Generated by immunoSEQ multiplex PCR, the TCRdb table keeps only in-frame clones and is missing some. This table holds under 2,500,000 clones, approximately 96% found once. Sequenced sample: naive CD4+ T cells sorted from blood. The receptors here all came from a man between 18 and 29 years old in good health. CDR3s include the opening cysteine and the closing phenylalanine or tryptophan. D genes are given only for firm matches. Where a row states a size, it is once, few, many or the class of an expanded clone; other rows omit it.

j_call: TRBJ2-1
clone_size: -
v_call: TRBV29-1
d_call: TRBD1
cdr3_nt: TGCAGCGTTGACTCCGGGACAGTGAGCTCCTACAATGAGCAGTTCTTC
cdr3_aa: CSVDSGTVSSYNEQFF

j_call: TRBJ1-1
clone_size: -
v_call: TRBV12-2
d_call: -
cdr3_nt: TGTGCAAGTCTGCCCTTGCGGGTGAACACTGAAGCTTTCTTT
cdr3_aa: CASLPLRVNTEAFF

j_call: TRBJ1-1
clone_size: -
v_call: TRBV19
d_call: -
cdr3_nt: TGTGCCAGTAGTAGAGGGGCCTCGAACACTGAAGCTTTCTTT
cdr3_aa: CASSRGASNTEAFF

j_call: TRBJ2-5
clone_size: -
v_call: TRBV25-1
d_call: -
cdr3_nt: TGTGCCAGCAGTGCTTCAACTAGTTTCAGAGAGACCCAGTACTTC
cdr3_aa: CASSASTSFRETQYF

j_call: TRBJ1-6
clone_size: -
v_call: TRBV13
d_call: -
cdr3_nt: TGTGCCAGCAGCTTTGACAGCTCCTATAATTCACCCCTCCACTTT
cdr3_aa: CASSFDSSYNSPLHF

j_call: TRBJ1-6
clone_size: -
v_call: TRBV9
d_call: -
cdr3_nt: TGTGCCAGCAGCGTAGGCGGTAACGGTGGGACTGCTAATTCACCCCTCCACTTT
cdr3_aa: CASSVGGNGGTANSPLHF

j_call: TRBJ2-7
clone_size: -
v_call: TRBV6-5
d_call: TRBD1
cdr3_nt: TGTGCCAGCAGTCCACTTCCGGGACAGGGGCTGGAGCAGTACTTC
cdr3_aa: CASSPLPGQGLEQYF

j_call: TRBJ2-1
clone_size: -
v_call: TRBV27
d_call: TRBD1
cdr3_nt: TGTGCCTTCCCGGGACAGGGACATTGTTGCTCCTACAATGAGCAGTTCTTC
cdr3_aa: CAFPGQGHCCSYNEQFF

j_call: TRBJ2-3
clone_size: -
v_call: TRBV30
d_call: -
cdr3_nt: TGTGCCCGGCCTCGCACAGATACGCAGTATTTT
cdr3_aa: CARPRTDTQYF

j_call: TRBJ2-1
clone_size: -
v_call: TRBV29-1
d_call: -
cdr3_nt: TGCAGCGTTGCCCTTGAGACAGGAAACTACAATGAGCAGTTCTTC
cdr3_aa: CSVALETGNYNEQFF

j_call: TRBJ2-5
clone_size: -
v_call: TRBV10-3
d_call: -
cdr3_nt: TGTGCCGAGGGGGGGGAGGAACAAGAGACCCAGTACTTC
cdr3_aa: CAEGGEEQETQYF

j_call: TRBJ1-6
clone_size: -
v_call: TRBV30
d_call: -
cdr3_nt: TGTGCCTGGAGTGTACTACGGTTTGATTCACCCCTCCACTTT
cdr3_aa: CAWSVLRFDSPLHF

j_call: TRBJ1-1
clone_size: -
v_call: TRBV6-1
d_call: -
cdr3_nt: TGTGCCAGCACAGAGAACACTGAAGCTTTCTTT
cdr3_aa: CASTENTEAFF

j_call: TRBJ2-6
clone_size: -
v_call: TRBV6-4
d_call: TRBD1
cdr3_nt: TGTGCCAGCAGTGACTCGACAGGGGGGGCCAACGTCCTGACTTTC
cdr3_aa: CASSDSTGGANVLTF

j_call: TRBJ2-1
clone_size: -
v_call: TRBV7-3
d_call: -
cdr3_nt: TGTGCCAGCAGCCCCAGCAGGGGGGGGCACAATGAGCAGTTCTTC
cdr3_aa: CASSPSRGGHNEQFF

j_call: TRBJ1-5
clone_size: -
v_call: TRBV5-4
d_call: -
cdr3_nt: TGTGCCAGCAGCTTAGATATGCGGAAGTTCTATAGCAATCAGCCCCAGCATTTT
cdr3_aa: CASSLDMRKFYSNQPQHF

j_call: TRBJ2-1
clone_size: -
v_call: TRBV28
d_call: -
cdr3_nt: TGTGCCAGCAGTTCGGCCCAGGGTATCAGGCAGTTCTTC
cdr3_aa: CASSSAQGIRQFF

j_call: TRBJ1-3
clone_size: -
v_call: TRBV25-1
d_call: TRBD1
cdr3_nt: TGTGCCAGCAGTCCGACAGGGGGGACAGGCACCATATATTTT
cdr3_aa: CASSPTGGTGTIYF

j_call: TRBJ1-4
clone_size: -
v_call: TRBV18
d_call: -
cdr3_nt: TGTGCCAGCTCACCACCGGGACTTGCAACTAATGAAAAACTGTTTTTT
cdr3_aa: CASSPPGLATNEKLFF

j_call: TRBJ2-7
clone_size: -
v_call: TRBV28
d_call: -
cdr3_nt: TGTGCCAGCAGTTTATTGGAACTCCTCGGCGAGCAGTACTTC
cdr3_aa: CASSLLELLGEQYF

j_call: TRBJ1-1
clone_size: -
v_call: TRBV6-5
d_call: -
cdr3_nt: TGTGCCAGCAGTGAGGGGCCGGGGATGGCTGAAGCTTTCTTT
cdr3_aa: CASSEGPGMAEAFF

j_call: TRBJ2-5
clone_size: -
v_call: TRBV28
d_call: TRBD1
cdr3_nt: TGTGCCAGCAGTTCTCTGGGACAGGGAAAAGAGACCCAGTACTTC
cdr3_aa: CASSSLGQGKETQYF

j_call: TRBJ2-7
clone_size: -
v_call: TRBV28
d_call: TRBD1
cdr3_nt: TGTGCCAGCAGACCAGGGACAGGGGGCGTTTACGAGCAGTACTTC
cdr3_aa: CASRPGTGGVYEQYF

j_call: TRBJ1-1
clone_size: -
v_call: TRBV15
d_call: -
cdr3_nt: TGTGCCACCAGCAGAGATCTATTCACTGAAGCTTTCTTT
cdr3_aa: CATSRDLFTEAFF

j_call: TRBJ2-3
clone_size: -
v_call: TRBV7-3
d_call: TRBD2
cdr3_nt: TGTGCCAGCAGCTTAACTCTAGCGGGGGAGGGTACGCAGTATTTT
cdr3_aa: CASSLTLAGEGTQYF

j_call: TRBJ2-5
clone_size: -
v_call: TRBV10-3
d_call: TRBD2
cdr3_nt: TGTGCCATCAGTGACCTAGCGGGGCCCAAAGAGACCCAGTACTTC
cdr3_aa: CAISDLAGPKETQYF

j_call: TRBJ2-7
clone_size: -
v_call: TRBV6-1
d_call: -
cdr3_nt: TGTGCCAGCAGTGACAGGGCAGGGGTATCCTACGAGCAGTACTTC
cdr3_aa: CASSDRAGVSYEQYF

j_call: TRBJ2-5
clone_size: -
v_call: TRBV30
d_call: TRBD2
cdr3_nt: TGTGCCTGGGGGGGGGAGATAGGCCCTGAGACCCAGTACTTC
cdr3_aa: CAWGGEIGPETQYF

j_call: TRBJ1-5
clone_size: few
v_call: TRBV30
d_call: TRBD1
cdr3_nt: TGTGCCTGGAAACAGGGGGCTGATCAGCCCCAGCATTTT
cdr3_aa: CAWKQGADQPQHF

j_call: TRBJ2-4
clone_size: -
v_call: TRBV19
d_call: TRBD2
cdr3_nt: TGTGCCAGTAGTATGCTTACGGGAGGTGGGAACATTCAGTACTTC
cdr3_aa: CASSMLTGGGNIQYF

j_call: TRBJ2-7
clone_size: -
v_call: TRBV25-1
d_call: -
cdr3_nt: TGTGCCAGCAGTGCGGACAGCTACGAGCAGTACTTC
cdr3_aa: CASSADSYEQYF

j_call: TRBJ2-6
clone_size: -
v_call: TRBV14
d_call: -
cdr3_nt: TGTGCCAGCAGCCCCCCGGGCTCTGGGGCCAACGTCCTGACTTTC
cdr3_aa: CASSPPGSGANVLTF

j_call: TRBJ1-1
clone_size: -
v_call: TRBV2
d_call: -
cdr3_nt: TGTGCCAGCAGTGTTCAGGGAGCAGGCACTGAAGCTTTCTTT
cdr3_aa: CASSVQGAGTEAFF

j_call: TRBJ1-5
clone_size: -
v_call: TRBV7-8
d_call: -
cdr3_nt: TGTGCCAGCGGCAGGGGCGGGAGTCAGCCCCAGCATTTT
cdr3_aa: CASGRGGSQPQHF

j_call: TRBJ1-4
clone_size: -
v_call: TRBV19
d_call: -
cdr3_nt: TGTGCCAGTAATGAGAGGGCAACAACTAATGAAAAACTGTTTTTT
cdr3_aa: CASNERATTNEKLFF

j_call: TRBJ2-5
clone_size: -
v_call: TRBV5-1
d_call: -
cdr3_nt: TGCGCCAGCAGCTTGGCCGGCCTTTCCCAAGAGACCCAGTACTTC
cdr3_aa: CASSLAGLSQETQYF

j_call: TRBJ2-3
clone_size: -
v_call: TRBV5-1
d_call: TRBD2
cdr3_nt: TGCGCCAGCAGCATGATGGGACTAGTTGGCACAGATACGCAGTATTTT
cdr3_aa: CASSMMGLVGTDTQYF

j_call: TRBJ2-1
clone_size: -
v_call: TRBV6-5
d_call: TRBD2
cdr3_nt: TGTGCCAGCAGTTACCTGACTAGCGGGGTTAATGAGCAGTTCTTC
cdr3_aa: CASSYLTSGVNEQFF

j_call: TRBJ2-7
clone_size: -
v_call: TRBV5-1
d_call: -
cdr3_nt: TGCGCCAGCAGAGCCGACCAGCTTGGAGAGCAGTACTTC
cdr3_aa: CASRADQLGEQYF

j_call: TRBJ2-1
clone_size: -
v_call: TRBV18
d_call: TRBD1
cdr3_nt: TGTGCCAGCTCTCCCGGCACAGGGGACAATGAGCAGTTCTTC
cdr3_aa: CASSPGTGDNEQFF

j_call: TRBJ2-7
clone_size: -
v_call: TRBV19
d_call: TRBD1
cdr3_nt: TGTGCCAGTAGTTGGGACAGGGGGTACGAGCAGTACTTC
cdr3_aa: CASSWDRGYEQYF

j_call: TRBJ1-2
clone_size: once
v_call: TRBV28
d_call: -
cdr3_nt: TGTGCCAGCCGCCCCTCGGGGTTCGGCGGATATGGCTACACCTTC
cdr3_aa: CASRPSGFGGYGYTF

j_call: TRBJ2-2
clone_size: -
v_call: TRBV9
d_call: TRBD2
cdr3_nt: TGTGCCAGCAGCCTCGGGGGGGACACCGGGGAGCTGTTTTTT
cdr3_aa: CASSLGGDTGELFF

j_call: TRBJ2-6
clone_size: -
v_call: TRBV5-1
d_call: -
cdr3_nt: TGCGCCAGCGGGGGGGCGAAAGTCTCTTCTGGGGCCAACGTCCTGACTTTC
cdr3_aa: CASGGAKVSSGANVLTF